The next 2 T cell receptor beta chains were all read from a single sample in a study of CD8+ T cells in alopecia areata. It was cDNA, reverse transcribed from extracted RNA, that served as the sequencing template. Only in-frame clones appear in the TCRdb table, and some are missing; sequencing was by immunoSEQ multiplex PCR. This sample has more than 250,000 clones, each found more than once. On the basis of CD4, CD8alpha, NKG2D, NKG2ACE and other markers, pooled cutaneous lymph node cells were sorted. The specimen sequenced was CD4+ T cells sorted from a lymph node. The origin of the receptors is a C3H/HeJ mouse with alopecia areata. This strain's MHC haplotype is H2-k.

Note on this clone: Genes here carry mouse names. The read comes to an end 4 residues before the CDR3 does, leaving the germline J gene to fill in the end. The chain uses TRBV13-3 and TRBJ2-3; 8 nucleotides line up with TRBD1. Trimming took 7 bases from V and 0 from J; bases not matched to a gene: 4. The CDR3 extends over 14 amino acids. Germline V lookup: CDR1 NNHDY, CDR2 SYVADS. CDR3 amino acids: CASSTGESAETLYF. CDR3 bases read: TGTGCCAGCTCGACAGGGGAAAGTGCAGAA.

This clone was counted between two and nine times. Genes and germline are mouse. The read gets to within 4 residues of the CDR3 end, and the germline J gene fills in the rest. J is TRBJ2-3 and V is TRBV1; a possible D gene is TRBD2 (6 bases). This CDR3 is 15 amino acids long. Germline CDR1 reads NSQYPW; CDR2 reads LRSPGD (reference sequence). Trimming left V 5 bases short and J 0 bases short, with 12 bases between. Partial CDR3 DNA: TGCACCTGCAGTTATCTGGGGACTAGTGCAGAA. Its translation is CTCSYLGTSAE. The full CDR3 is CTCSYLGTSAETLYF.